The 9 T cell receptor beta chains listed next were all sequenced from one sample in a study of CD8+ T cells in alopecia areata. Sequencing relied on a cDNA template that was reverse transcribed from extracted RNA. Repertoires were generated with immunoSEQ multiplex PCR, while TCRdb's copy carries only in-frame clones and drops some. The data show 150,000 to 200,000 clones, about 54% seen once. Material: CD4+ T cells sorted from blood. The origin of the receptors is a human donor in good health.

The chain uses TRBV5-1 and TRBJ2-7; 8 bases agree with TRBD2. Losses at the gene ends were 1 base for V and 3 bases for J; bases not matched to a gene: 6. Per the germline V gene, CDR1 is SGHRS and CDR2 is YFSETQ. This CDR3 has 15 residues. CDR3 nucleotides: TGCGCCAGCAGCTTGTATCGGCGGGAGGACTACGAGCAGTACTTC. Residues: CASSLYRREDYEQYF.

The chain recombines TRBV5-1 with TRBJ2-7; D unresolved. V lost 0 bases to trimming and J lost 5 bases, with 9 bases between them. The germline gives CDR1 SGHRS, CDR2 YFSETQ. CDR3 length: 13 amino acids. As DNA, the CDR3 is TGCGCCAGCAGCTTGGCCCCTTCCCACGAGCAGTACTTC. Translated: CASSLAPSHEQYF.

This clone was detected a few times. The rearrangement uses TRBV18 and TRBJ1-2, with 7 bases that match TRBD1. The V gene's germline CDR1 is KGHSH and CDR2 LQKENI. The ends lost 4 bases at V and 2 bases at J; junction bases unmatched: 4. CDR3 length: 14 amino acids. The CDR3: CASSLGDSNYGYTF. The CDR3 coding sequence is TGTGCCAGCTCACTGGGGGACAGCAACTATGGCTACACCTTC.

This sequence joins TRBV5-6 and TRBJ2-5, with D unclear. CDR1 is SGHDT, CDR2 YYEEEE, per germline. The CDR3 length is 14 residues. Between the trimmed V and J ends, which lost 5 bases and 1 base, there was a span of 12 bases. CDR3 coding DNA: TGTGCCAGCAGTCACCCCAATCGCCAAGAGACCCAGTACTTC. Amino acids: CASSHPNRQETQYF.

There are a few counts of this clone. The chain has TRBV2 and TRBJ2-4; 8 nucleotides match TRBD2. The length of the CDR3 is 15 residues. V was pared by 2 bases and J by 11 bases, with 11 bases of the junction left unmatched. Germline lookup yields CDR1 SNHLY and CDR2 FYNNEI. The DNA of the CDR3 is TGTGCCAGCAGTGAACCGGGAGGGCCGGTCCTAGTTCAGTACTTC. It encodes CASSEPGGPVLVQYF.

The genes are TRBV19 and TRBJ1-1; 8 positions agree with TRBD1. In germline, CDR1 is LNHDA, CDR2 SQIVND (reference sequence). The V and J ends lost 3 bases and 11 bases, in that order; junction bases with no gene match: 5. The CDR3 covers 12 residues. The DNA for the CDR3 is TGTGCCAGTAGTATGGACAGGGTAACGGCTTTCTTT. This sequence encodes CASSMDRVTAFF. Full variable domain (rest looked up from reference TRBV19 and TRBJ1-1): DGGITQSPKYLFRKEGQNVTLSCEQNLNHDAMYWYRQDPGQGLRLIYYSQIVNDFQKGDIAEGYSVSREKKESFPLTVTSAQKNPTAFYLCASSMDRVTAFFGQGTRLTVV.

The count of this clone is one. The chain uses TRBV5-1 and TRBJ2-7, with a possible D match to TRBD1 (6 bases). The V gene lost 5 bases and the J gene lost 2 bases, with 14 bases spanning the gap. Germline CDR1 SGHRS, CDR2 YFSETQ. The CDR3 is 14 amino acids. The CDR3 nucleotides are TGCGCCAGCAGGCCCCGGGCAGGGGCCTACGAGCAGTACTTC. Translation gives CASRPRAGAYEQYF.

This chain connects TRBV4-2 to TRBJ1-5; D is uncertain. The length of the CDR3 is 15 residues. Trimming left V 1 base short and J 2 bases short, with 9 bases between. CDR1 LGHNA and CDR2 YNFKEQ come from the germline V gene. The CDR3 DNA sequence: TGTGCCAGCAGCCAAGGTACGGCGCGCAATCAGCCCCAGCATTTT. The encoded protein is CASSQGTARNQPQHF.

This clone was observed a handful of times. The chain recombines TRBV29-1 with TRBJ2-6; D is uncertain. Trimming shortened V by 8 bases and J by 4 bases, and 9 bases separated the two germline ends. Germline V gene sequence: CDR1 SQVTM, CDR2 ANQGSEA. The CDR3 is 12 residues long. CDR3: CSTVAGANVLTF. The CDR3, as DNA: TGCAGCACAGTAGCCGGGGCCAACGTCCTGACTTTC.